A selection of T cell receptor beta chains follows, all from one sample in a study of T cells after posttransplantation cyclophosphamide. Sequencing was performed with immunoSEQ multiplex PCR; in TCRdb, only in-frame clones are kept and a portion is missing. The record shows thousands of clones for this sample, with no singletons present. The sequences come from PBMCs, collected about 390 days after allogeneic stem cell transplant with posttransplant cyclophosphamide. Receptors originate from a male patient aged 55 to 69 who received an allogeneic stem cell transplant from a related donor, was CMV-positive, and had acute GVHD only. Some T cells may possibly be graft donor cells. Both conserved end residues are trimmed from each CDR3. Each record gives: J gene, V gene, CDR3 protein.

J gene: TRBJ1-2; V gene: TRBV9; CDR3 protein: ASSPDGGTGGYT
J gene: TRBJ1-2; V gene: TRBV6-5; CDR3 protein: ASRGGTGSVDGYT
J gene: TRBJ1-4; V gene: TRBV7-6; CDR3 protein: ASSLGAGTGNEKLF
J gene: TRBJ2-3; V gene: TRBV11-2; CDR3 protein: ASSLMSLAGGRGDTQY
J gene: TRBJ1-2; V gene: TRBV5-1; CDR3 protein: ASSLEAGPYGYT
J gene: TRBJ1-1; V gene: TRBV29-1; CDR3 protein: SVEDSDTEAF
J gene: TRBJ2-7; V gene: TRBV5-1; CDR3 protein: ASSLGLLAGVWEQY
J gene: NA; V gene: TRBV7-9; CDR3 protein: ASSLIAGGTEQY
J gene: TRBJ1-4; V gene: TRBV27; CDR3 protein: ASSGGGLSEKLF
J gene: TRBJ2-4; V gene: TRBV4-1; CDR3 protein: ASSQSGAGTDIQRNIQY
J gene: TRBJ2-5; V gene: TRBV29-1; CDR3 protein: SGGQPQETQY
J gene: TRBJ2-7; V gene: TRBV5-4; CDR3 protein: ASSRRRSPARYEQY
J gene: TRBJ1-1; V gene: TRBV6-1; CDR3 protein: ASRSRGVTNTEAF
J gene: TRBJ2-1; V gene: TRBV4-3; CDR3 protein: ASSQEGGQGALEQF
J gene: TRBJ1-2; V gene: TRBV5-5; CDR3 protein: ASSFYFQNYGYT
J gene: TRBJ2-2; V gene: TRBV19; CDR3 protein: ASSIGGTGTGELF
J gene: TRBJ2-3; V gene: TRBV19; CDR3 protein: ASRGLGSDTQY
J gene: TRBJ2-3; V gene: TRBV18; CDR3 protein: ASSPIPSAGTDTQY
J gene: NA; V gene: TRBV7-9; CDR3 protein: ASSLGLAGSYEQY
J gene: TRBJ1-4; V gene: TRBV5-4; CDR3 protein: ASSLLEADNEKLF
J gene: NA; V gene: TRBV9; CDR3 protein: ASSPVAGGRYEQY
J gene: TRBJ1-6; V gene: TRBV18; CDR3 protein: ASSSKPGSRNSPLH
J gene: TRBJ1-6; V gene: TRBV6-6; CDR3 protein: ASSYTSGNSPLH
J gene: TRBJ2-7; V gene: TRBV5-1; CDR3 protein: ASSLDFLSYEQY
J gene: TRBJ1-2; V gene: TRBV19; CDR3 protein: ASSNRDSHYGYT
J gene: TRBJ2-3; V gene: TRBV7-3; CDR3 protein: ASSLVGGGDTQY
J gene: TRBJ2-1; V gene: TRBV5-1; CDR3 protein: ASTLTINSYNEQF
J gene: TRBJ2-3; V gene: TRBV10-3; CDR3 protein: AISGGSGTDTQY